A single sample gave rise to the 20 T cell receptor beta chains below, sequenced in a study of CD8 T cells in ankylosing spondylitis listed by TCRdb under 2017. The library was produced with 5' RACE. Data came from an Illumina HiSeq 2500. In-frame beta chains were kept once TCRdb had trimmed the public reads at Q25 with fastp and called clones with MiXCR. Rows merge per CDR3 protein into single entries with the most common DNA and genes. Present in this sample are 100,000 or so distinct CDR3 sequences, around 24% of which were seen just once. The ten most abundant clones make up more than 9% of the sample. Sequencing input: synovial fluid, either unsorted or a sorted T cell fraction (not recorded which). The source of these receptors is a male donor with ankylosing spondylitis.

This clonotype turned up a few times. This chain uses TRBV14 with TRBJ2-1; D remains unclear. Germline CDR1 SGHDN, CDR2 FVKESK. The CDR3 spans 14 residues. V lost 4 bases to trimming and J lost 13 bases, with 20 bases between them. CDR3 in DNA: TGTGCCAGCAGCCCACTCCCCAATAGATTGGGTCAGTTCTTC. Protein sequence: CASSPLPNRLGQFF.

This clonotype came up once. The chain recombines TRBV12-3 or TRBV12-4 with TRBJ2-1; 15 bases are shared with TRBD2. The length of the CDR3 is 14 residues. Losses at the gene ends were 4 bases for V and 10 bases for J; bases not matched to a gene: 2. CDR3 in amino acids: CASSWGTSGREQFF. CDR3 bases: TGTGCCAGCAGTTGGGGGACTAGCGGGAGGGAGCAGTTCTTC.

This clonotype was observed at least ten times. The chain couples TRBV3-1 to TRBJ2-5; 11 bases map to TRBD1. V shed 4 bases and J 4 bases; nucleotides not matched to a gene: 5. The CDR3 is 15 amino acids. The germline V gene encodes CDR1 LGHDT and CDR2 YNNKEL (reference sequence). CDR3 sequence: CASSRRDRGGETQYF. CDR3 bases: TGTGCCAGCAGCCGCCGGGACAGGGGGGGAGAGACCCAGTACTTC.

This rearrangement joins TRBV9 to TRBJ1-1; the D is unclear. Germline V gene lookup returns CDR1 SGDLS and CDR2 YYNGEE. The V and J ends lost 0 bases and 0 bases respectively, with 15 bases between them. The CDR3 has 17 residues. CDR3 nucleotides: TGTGCCAGCAGCGTAGGCTCGGCGAGACGGATGAACACTGAAGCTTTCTTT. Protein sequence: CASSVGSARRMNTEAFF.

The rearrangement uses TRBV7-8 and TRBJ1-2; no definite D call. The CDR3 spans 13 residues. Germline lookup yields CDR1 SGHVS and CDR2 FQNEAQ. The V end was cut by 2 bases, the J end by 1 base, with 5 bases between. CDR3 protein: CASSLSLNYGYTF. The CDR3 nucleotides are TGTGCCAGCAGCTTAAGTCTTAACTATGGCTACACCTTC.

This clonotype has more than one count but fewer than ten. V and J are TRBV4-1 and TRBJ2-2; TRBD2 aligns across 7 bases. V shed 5 bases, J shed 4 bases, and the junction held 7 bases outside the gene matches. CDR1 and CDR2 (germline): MGHRA, YSYEKL. The CDR3 consists of 15 residues. This CDR3 reads CASSLGRGGTGELFF. CDR3 sequence (DNA): TGCGCCAGCAGCTTGGGGAGGGGTGGCACCGGGGAGCTGTTTTTT.

This clonotype was detected ten times or more. Here the CDR3 reads CSARDARKGSNGYTF. The CDR3, as DNA: TGCAGTGCTAGAGATGCCCGGAAGGGGAGCAATGGCTACACCTTC. This rearrangement joins TRBV20-1 to TRBJ1-2, with a weak D call TRBD1 (5 bases). Germline V CDR1 and CDR2: DFQATT, SNEGSKA (reference sequence). The germline V and J ends were trimmed by 0 bases and 6 bases, with 17 bases remaining between them. The CDR3 has 15 amino acids.

This clonotype was detected once. The V and J genes are TRBV11-2 and TRBJ2-7; weak D call: TRBD2 (6 bases). There are 13 residues in the CDR3. The germline gives CDR1 SGHAT, CDR2 FQNNGV. Trimming removed 2 bases from V and 7 bases from J, with 12 bases in between. The CDR3 is CASSLSAEGEQYF. The CDR3 DNA is TGTGCCAGCAGCTTATCGGCGGAGGGAGAGCAGTACTTC.

The count of this clonotype is one. J is TRBJ2-3 and V is TRBV11-2; tentatively, D is TRBD2 (5 bases). The ends were cut back, 1 base at V and 2 bases at J, with 19 bases in the middle. The length of the CDR3 is 18 residues. Germline loops: CDR1 SGHAT, CDR2 FQNNGV. The CDR3 coding sequence is TGTGCCAGCAGCTTAGTCCGAGGTATTAGCGCTAACACAGATACGCAGTATTTT. It specifies CASSLVRGISANTDTQYF.

Of note for this clonotype: A much bigger clone sits one base away, suggesting this may be a read error. The conserved phenylalanine or tryptophan normally closing the CDR3 is absent here, so this likely arose from a read error. The chain recombines TRBV6-4 with TRBJ2-1; 8 bases agree with TRBD2. V shed 7 bases and J 5 bases; nucleotides not matched to a gene: 10. Germline V gene sequence: CDR1 MRHNA, CDR2 SNTAGT. CDR3 length: 15 amino acids. The CDR3 sequence is CASKSGAGDHNEQFI. CDR3 DNA sequence: TGTGCCAGCAAGTCTGGAGCGGGAGACCACAATGAGCAGTTCATC.

This clonotype was picked up a small number of times. The rearrangement uses TRBV6-5 and TRBJ2-7, with 8 bases lining up with TRBD1. V was pared by 4 bases and J by 3 bases, with 5 bases of the junction left unmatched. The CDR3 totals 14 residues. From germline, CDR1 is MNHEY and CDR2 SVGAGI. CDR3 DNA: TGTGCCAGCAGTTTCGACAGGGGAAACTACGAGCAGTACGTC. Residues: CASSFDRGNYEQYV.

This clonotype was seen repeatedly, ten times or more. The CDR3 nucleotides are TGCGCCAGCAGCCCATACCCCACAGGGGGCGCTTACAATGAGCAGTTCTTC. Residues: CASSPYPTGGAYNEQFF. The rearrangement links TRBV4-1 to TRBJ2-1; TRBD1 aligns across 9 bases. CDR1 MGHRA and CDR2 YSYEKL come from the germline V gene. The CDR3 is 17 amino acids. J gave up 4 bases and V 4 bases, and 11 bases lay outside the gene matches.

The V and J genes are TRBV5-8 and TRBJ1-1; D is uncertain. There are 12 residues in the CDR3. V gave up 0 bases and J gave up 6 bases, with 6 bases separating them. Germline CDR1 is SGHTS and CDR2 is YDEGEE. The CDR3 loop reads CASSLVAAEAFF. For the CDR3, the DNA is TGTGCCAGCAGCTTGGTGGCAGCTGAAGCTTTCTTT.

This clonotype was seen a handful of times. V usage is TRBV5-1 and J usage is TRBJ1-1; D is perhaps TRBD1 (5 bases). This CDR3 contains 13 residues. Germline-derived CDR1 and CDR2 are SGHRS and YFSETQ. Trimming took 0 bases from V and 8 from J, leaving 11 bases between them. CDR3 in DNA: TGCGCCAGCAGCTTGGATCCGCAGGGAGAAGCTTTCTTT. It encodes CASSLDPQGEAFF.

The table lists this clonotype with many counts. The chain combines TRBV5-1 with TRBJ2-1; D is ambiguous. From germline, CDR1 is SGHRS and CDR2 YFSETQ. The CDR3 extends over 15 amino acids. Trimming removed 5 bases from V and 0 bases from J, with 12 bases in between. The CDR3 nucleotides read TGCGCCAGCAGTGGAGAACCTAGCTCCTACAATGAGCAGTTCTTC. Amino acid sequence: CASSGEPSSYNEQFF.

The chain couples TRBV6-1 to TRBJ2-2; no definite D call. With 2 bases removed from V and 7 bases from J, the gap between germline ends came to 5 bases. From germline, CDR1 is MNHNS and CDR2 SASEGT. The length of the CDR3 is 12 residues. The CDR3 loop is CASSERNGELFF. For the CDR3, the DNA is TGTGCCAGCAGTGAACGGAACGGGGAGCTGTTTTTT.

V and J are TRBV28 and TRBJ2-1; 10 bases are a match to TRBD2. Trimming removed 6 bases from V and 2 bases from J; junction bases left unmatched: 7. The CDR3 covers 16 residues. Germline CDR1 reads MDHEN; CDR2 reads SYDVKM. CDR3 sequence reads: CASRYTSGRAYNEQFF. CDR3 DNA sequence: TGTGCCAGCAGATATACAAGCGGGAGGGCCTACAATGAGCAGTTCTTC.

The rearrangement joins TRBV3-1 to TRBJ2-2; perhaps TRBD1 as D (6 bases). Germline V gives CDR1 LGHDT, CDR2 YNNKEL (reference sequence). V dropped 7 bases and J dropped 1 base, with 13 bases sitting between them. CDR3 length: 15 amino acids. The CDR3 spells CASTLQTGNTGELFF. CDR3 nucleotides: TGTGCCAGCACCCTTCAGACAGGGAACACCGGGGAGCTGTTTTTT.

This clonotype was seen a handful of times. V and J are TRBV3-1 and TRBJ2-3, with unresolved D. The length of the CDR3 is 13 residues. Trimming took off 3 bases at V and 6 bases at J, with 10 bases between the two ends. Germline CDR1 LGHDT, CDR2 YNNKEL (reference sequence). DNA for the CDR3: TGTGCCAGCAGCCAGAACATTGGCGATACGCAGTATTTT. Translation gives CASSQNIGDTQYF.

This clonotype has only a few counts. The chain uses TRBV6-1 and TRBJ1-5; 9 bases fit TRBD1. CDR3 size: 15 residues. Germline CDR1 reads MNHNS; CDR2 reads SASEGT. V trimming: 6 bases; J trimming: 0 bases; junction bases outside the gene matches: 3. The CDR3 region has the DNA TGTGCCAGCAGACGACAGGGGGGTAGCAATCAGCCCCAGCATTTT. This encodes CASRRQGGSNQPQHF.